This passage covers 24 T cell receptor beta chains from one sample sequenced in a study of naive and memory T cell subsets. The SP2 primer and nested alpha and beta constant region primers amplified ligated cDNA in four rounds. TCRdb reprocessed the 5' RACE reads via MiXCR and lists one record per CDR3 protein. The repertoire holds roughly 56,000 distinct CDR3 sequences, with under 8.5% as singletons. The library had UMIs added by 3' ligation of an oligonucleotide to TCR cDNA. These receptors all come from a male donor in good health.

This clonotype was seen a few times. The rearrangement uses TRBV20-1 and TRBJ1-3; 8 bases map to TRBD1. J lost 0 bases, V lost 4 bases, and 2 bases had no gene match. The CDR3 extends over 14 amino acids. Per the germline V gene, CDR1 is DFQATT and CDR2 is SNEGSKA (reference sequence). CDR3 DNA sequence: TGCAGTGCTACGGACAGGGCCTCTGGAAACACCATATATTTT. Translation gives CSATDRASGNTIYF.

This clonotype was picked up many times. The CDR3 here is CASSQDRTESSYNEQFF. The CDR3, as DNA: TGCGCCAGCAGCCAAGACCGGACAGAGAGCTCCTACAATGAGCAGTTCTTC. This rearrangement joins TRBV4-1 to TRBJ2-1; D may be TRBD1 (6 bases). Per the germline V gene, CDR1 is MGHRA and CDR2 is YSYEKL. Trimming stripped 0 bases from V and 0 bases from J, with 12 bases between. The CDR3 loop spans 17 amino acids.

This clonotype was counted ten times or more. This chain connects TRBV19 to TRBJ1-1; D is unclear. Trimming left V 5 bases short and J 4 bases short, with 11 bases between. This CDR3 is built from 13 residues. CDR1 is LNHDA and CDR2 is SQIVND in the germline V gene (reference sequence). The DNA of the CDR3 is TGTGCCAGTAGTCCGCAGCCGGGCACTGAAGCTTTCTTT. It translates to CASSPQPGTEAFF.

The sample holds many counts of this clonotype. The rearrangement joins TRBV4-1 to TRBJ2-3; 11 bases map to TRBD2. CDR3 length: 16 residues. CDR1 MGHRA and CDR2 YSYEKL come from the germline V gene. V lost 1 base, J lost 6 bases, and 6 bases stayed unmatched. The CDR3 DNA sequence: TGCGCCAGCAGCCAAGCGTCTAGCGGGAGGAGGGATACGCAGTATTTT. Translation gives CASSQASSGRRDTQYF.

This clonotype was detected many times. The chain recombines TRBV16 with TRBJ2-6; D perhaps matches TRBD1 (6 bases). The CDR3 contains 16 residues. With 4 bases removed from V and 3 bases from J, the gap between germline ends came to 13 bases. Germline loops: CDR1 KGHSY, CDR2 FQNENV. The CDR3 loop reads CASSPITGYGANVLTF. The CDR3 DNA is TGTGCCAGCAGCCCAATAACAGGGTATGGGGCCAACGTCCTGACTTTC.

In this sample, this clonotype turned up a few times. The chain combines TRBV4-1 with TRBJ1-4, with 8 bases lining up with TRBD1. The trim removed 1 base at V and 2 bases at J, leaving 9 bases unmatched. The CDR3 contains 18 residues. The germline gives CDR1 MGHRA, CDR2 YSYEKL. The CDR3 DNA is TGCGCCAGCAGCCAAGGGTTAGGACAGGGATGGACTAATGAAAAACTGTTTTTT. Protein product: CASSQGLGQGWTNEKLFF.

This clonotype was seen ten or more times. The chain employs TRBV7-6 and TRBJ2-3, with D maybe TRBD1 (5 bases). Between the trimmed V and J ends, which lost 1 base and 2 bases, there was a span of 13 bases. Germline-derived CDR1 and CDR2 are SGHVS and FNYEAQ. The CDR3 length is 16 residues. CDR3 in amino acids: CASSLEVFGATDTQYF. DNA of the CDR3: TGTGCCAGCAGCTTAGAAGTCTTTGGGGCCACAGATACGCAGTATTTT. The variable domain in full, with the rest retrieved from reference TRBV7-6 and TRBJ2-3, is GAGVSQSPRYKVTKRGQDVALRCDPISGHVSLYWYRQALGQGPEFLTYFNYEAQQDKSGLPNDRFSAERPEGSISTLTIQRTEQRDSAMYRCASSLEVFGATDTQYFGPGTRLTVL.

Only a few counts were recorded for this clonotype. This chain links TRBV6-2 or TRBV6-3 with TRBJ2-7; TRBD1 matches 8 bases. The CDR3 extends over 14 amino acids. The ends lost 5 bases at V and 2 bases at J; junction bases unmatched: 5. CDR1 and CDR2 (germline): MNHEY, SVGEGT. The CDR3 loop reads CASSKTGETYEQYF. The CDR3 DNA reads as TGTGCCAGCAGTAAGACAGGGGAAACCTACGAGCAGTACTTC.

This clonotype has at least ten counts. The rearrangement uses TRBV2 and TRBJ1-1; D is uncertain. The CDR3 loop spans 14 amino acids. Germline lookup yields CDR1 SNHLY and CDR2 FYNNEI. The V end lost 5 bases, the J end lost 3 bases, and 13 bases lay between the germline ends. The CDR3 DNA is TGTGCCAGCAGTTCCACAAGTTCTGACACTGAAGCTTTCTTT. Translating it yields CASSSTSSDTEAFF.

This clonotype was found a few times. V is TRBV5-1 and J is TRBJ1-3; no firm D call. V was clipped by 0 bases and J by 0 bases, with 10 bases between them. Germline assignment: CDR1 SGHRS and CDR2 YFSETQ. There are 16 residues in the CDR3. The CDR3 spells CASSLEASRSGNTIYF. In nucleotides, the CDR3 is TGCGCCAGCAGCTTGGAGGCCAGCCGCTCTGGAAACACCATATATTTT.

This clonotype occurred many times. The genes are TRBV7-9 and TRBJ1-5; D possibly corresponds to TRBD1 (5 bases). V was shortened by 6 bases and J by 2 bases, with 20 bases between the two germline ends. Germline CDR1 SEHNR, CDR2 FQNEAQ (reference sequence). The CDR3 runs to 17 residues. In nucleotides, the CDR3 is TGTGCCAGCAGAAAACGGGGGATGGGGACCCGCAATCAGCCCCAGCATTTT. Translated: CASRKRGMGTRNQPQHF. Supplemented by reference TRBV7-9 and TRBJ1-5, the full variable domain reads DTGVSQNPRHKITKRGQNVTFRCDPISEHNRLYWYRQTLGQGPEFLTYFQNEAQLEKSRLLSDRFSAERPKGSFSTLEIQRTEQGDSAMYLCASRKRGMGTRNQPQHFGDGTRLSIL.

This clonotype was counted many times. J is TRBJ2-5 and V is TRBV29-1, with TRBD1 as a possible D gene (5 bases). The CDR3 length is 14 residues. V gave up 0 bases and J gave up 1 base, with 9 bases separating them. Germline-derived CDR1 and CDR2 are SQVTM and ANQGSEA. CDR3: CSVEDSRAQETQYF. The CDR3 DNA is TGCAGCGTTGAAGATTCCAGGGCCCAAGAGACCCAGTACTTC.

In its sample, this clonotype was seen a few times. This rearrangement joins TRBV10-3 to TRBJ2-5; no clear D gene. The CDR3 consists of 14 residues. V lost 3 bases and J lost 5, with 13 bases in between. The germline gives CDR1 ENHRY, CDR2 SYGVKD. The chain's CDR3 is CAISDRVGLETQYF. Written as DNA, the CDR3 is TGTGCCATCAGTGACCGCGTCGGGCTTGAGACCCAGTACTTC.

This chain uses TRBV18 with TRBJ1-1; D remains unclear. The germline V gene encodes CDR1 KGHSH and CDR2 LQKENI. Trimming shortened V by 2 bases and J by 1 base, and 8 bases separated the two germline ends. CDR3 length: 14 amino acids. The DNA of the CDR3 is TGTGCCAGCTCACCAGGCCCGGAGAACACTGAAGCTTTCTTT. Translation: CASSPGPENTEAFF.

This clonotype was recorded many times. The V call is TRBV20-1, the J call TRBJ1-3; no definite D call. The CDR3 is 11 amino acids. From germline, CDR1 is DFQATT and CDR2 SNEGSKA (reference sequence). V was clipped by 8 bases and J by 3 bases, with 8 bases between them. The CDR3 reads CSCYLGNTIYF. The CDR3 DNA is TGCAGTTGTTACCTTGGAAACACCATATATTTT.

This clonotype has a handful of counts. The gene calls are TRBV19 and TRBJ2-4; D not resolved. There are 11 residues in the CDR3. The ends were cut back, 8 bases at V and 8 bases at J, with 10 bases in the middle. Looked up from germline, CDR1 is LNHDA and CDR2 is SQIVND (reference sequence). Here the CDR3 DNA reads TGTGCCAGTTCCCGGTGGGACATTCAGTACTTC. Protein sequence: CASSRWDIQYF.

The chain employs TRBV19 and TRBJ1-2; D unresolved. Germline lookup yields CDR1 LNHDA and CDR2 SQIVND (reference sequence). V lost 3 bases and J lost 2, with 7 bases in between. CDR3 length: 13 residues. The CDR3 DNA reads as TGTGCCAGTAGTATGGCACAGAACTATGGCTACACCTTC. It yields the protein CASSMAQNYGYTF.

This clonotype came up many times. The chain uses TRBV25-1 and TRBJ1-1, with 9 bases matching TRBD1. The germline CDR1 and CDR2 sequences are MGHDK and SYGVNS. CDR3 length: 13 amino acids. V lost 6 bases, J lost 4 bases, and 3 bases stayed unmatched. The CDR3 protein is CASRRGQGTEAFF. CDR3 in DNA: TGTGCCAGCAGGAGGGGACAGGGCACTGAAGCTTTCTTT.

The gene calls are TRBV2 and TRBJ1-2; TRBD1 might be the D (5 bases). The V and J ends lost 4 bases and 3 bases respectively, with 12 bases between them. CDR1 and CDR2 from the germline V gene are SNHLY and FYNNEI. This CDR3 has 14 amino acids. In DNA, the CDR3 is TGTGCCAGCAGTGGGATCGGGACGGACTATGGCTACACCTTC. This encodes CASSGIGTDYGYTF.

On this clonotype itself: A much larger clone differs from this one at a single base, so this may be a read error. CDR3 DNA sequence: TGCGCCAGCAGCCCTGGGGAGCACAAGCAGTACTTC. Its translation: CASSPGEHKQYF. The J gene is TRBJ2-7, the V gene TRBV4-1; maybe TRBD2 (5 bases). V was clipped by 4 bases and J by 8 bases, with 12 bases between them. The CDR3 sequence is 12 residues long. CDR1 MGHRA and CDR2 YSYEKL come from the germline V gene.

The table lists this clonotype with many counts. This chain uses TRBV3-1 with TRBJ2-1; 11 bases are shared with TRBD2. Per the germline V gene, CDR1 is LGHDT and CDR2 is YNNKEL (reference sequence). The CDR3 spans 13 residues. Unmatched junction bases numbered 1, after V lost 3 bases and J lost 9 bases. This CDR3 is CASSHTSGGEQFF. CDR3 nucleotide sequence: TGTGCCAGCAGCCACACTAGCGGGGGTGAGCAGTTCTTC.

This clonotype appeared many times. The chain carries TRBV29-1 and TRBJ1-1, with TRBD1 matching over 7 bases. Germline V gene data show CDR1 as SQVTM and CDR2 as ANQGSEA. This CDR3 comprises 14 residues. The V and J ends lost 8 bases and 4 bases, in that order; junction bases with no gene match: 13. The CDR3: CSSSQGVATTEAFF. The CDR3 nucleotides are TGCAGCTCATCGCAGGGGGTGGCAACCACTGAAGCTTTCTTT.

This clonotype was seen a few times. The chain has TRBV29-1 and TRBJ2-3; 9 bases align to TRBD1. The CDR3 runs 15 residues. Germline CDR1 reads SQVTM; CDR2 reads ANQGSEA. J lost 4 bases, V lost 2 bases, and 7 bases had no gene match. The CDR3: CSVELRDREADTQYF. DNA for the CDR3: TGCAGCGTTGAACTAAGGGACAGGGAGGCAGATACGCAGTATTTT.

Here the CDR3 reads CSARATGTSESNEQFF. DNA of the CDR3: TGCAGTGCTAGAGCTACCGGGACTAGCGAAAGCAATGAGCAGTTCTTC. The chain employs TRBV20-1 and TRBJ2-1; 10 bases are a match to TRBD2. V lost 1 base, J lost 6 bases, and 9 bases stayed unmatched. Germline loops: CDR1 DFQATT, CDR2 SNEGSKA (reference sequence). The CDR3 contains 16 residues.